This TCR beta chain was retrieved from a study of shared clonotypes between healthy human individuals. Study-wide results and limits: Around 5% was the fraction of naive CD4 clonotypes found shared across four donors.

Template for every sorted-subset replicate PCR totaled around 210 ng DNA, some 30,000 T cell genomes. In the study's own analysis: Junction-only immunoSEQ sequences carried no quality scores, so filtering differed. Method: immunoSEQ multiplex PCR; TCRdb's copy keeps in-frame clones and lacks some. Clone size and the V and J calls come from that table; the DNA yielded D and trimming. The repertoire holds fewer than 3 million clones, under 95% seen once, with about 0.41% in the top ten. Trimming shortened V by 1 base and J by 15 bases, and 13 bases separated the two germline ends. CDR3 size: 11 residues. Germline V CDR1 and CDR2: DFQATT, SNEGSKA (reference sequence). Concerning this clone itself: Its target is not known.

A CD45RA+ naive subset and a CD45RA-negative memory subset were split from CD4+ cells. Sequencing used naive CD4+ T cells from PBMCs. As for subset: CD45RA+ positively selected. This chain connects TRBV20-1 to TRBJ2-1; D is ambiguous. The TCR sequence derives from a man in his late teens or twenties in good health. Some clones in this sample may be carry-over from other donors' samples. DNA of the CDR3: TGCAGTGCTAGAGCTTCGCAACTGGGGTTCTTC. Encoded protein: CSARASQLGFF.